These 21 T cell receptor beta chains came from one sample sequenced in a study of identical twins. TCRdb processed the 5' RACE reads anew with MiXCR; each CDR3 protein has one entry. In the table there are around 550,000 distinct CDR3 sequences, around 15% of which are singletons. These records were also assigned to another study, of yellow fever vaccine responses in identical twins.

The sequenced sample was CD4+ T cells sorted from blood. These receptors all stem from a woman under 30 in good health.

This chain uses TRBV29-1 with TRBJ1-2; D is ambiguous. V was shortened by 2 bases and J by 5 bases, with 9 bases between the two germline ends. CDR3 size: 12 residues. CDR1 and CDR2 from the germline V gene are SQVTM and ANQGSEA. CDR3 protein: CSVETGWYGYTF. CDR3 sequence (DNA): TGCAGCGTTGAAACGGGATGGTATGGCTACACCTTC.

This clonotype was recorded a few times. The CDR3 loop reads CSARLAGVRDTQYF. The CDR3 region has the DNA TGCAGTGCTAGATTAGCGGGAGTGAGAGATACGCAGTATTTT. The chain couples TRBV20-1 to TRBJ2-3, with 9 positions matching TRBD2. This CDR3 comprises 14 residues. The junction had 5 bases not matched to a gene; V was cut back by 2 bases and J by 5 bases. CDR1 is DFQATT and CDR2 is SNEGSKA in the germline V gene (reference sequence).

In this sample, this clonotype turned up a few times. This rearrangement joins TRBV20-1 to TRBJ1-2; tentatively, D is TRBD1 (5 bases). CDR1 and CDR2 (germline): DFQATT, SNEGSKA (reference sequence). Trimming shortened V by 1 base and J by 9 bases, and 12 bases separated the two germline ends. The length of the CDR3 is 12 residues. Here the CDR3 DNA reads TGCAGTGCTAGAGGGCAGGGTGGTCGCTACACCTTC. Translated, it gives CSARGQGGRYTF.

This sequence joins TRBV5-1 and TRBJ1-1; D not resolved. Germline V lookup: CDR1 SGHRS, CDR2 YFSETQ. Between the trimmed V and J ends, which lost 6 bases and 9 bases, there was a span of 12 bases. The CDR3 totals 11 residues. This chain's CDR3 is CASKGRVKAFF. In nucleotides, the CDR3 is TGCGCCAGCAAAGGGAGGGTTAAAGCTTTCTTT. Supplemented by reference TRBV5-1 and TRBJ1-1, the full variable domain reads KAGVTQTPRYLIKTRGQQVTLSCSPISGHRSVSWYQQTPGQGLQFLFEYFSETQRNKGNFPGRFSGRQFSNSRSEMNVSTLELGDSALYLCASKGRVKAFFGQGTRLTVV.

The rearrangement links TRBV12-3 or TRBV12-4 to TRBJ1-4; no firm D call. This CDR3 region has 14 residues. V dropped 3 bases and J dropped 0 bases, with 5 bases sitting between them. The CDR3 sequence: CASSFKTTNEKLFF. CDR3 nucleotides: TGTGCCAGCAGTTTTAAGACAACTAATGAAAAACTGTTTTTT.

This chain joins TRBV9 and TRBJ2-1; no definite D call. This CDR3 has 17 amino acids. Trimming left V 3 bases short and J 4 bases short, with 20 bases between. Germline assignment: CDR1 SGDLS and CDR2 YYNGEE. The CDR3 here is CASSAYRAPGLYNEQFF. The CDR3 DNA follows: TGTGCCAGCAGCGCCTACCGGGCCCCCGGTCTTTACAATGAGCAGTTCTTC.

The J gene is TRBJ2-3, the V gene TRBV9; TRBD2 matches 13 bases. Germline V lookup: CDR1 SGDLS, CDR2 YYNGEE. CDR3 size: 17 residues. The trim removed 3 bases at V and 2 bases at J, leaving 6 bases unmatched. The CDR3 nucleotides read TGTGCCAGCAGCGCCGTGGGACTAGCGGGACCCACAGATACGCAGTATTTT. It encodes CASSAVGLAGPTDTQYF.

This clonotype was counted between two and nine times. The rearrangement uses TRBV11-2 and TRBJ2-1, with 10 positions matching TRBD2. This CDR3 is 14 amino acids long. Trimming cost V 7 bases and J 4 bases; bases outside gene matches: 4. CDR1 and CDR2 (germline): SGHAT, FQNNGV. DNA of the CDR3: TGTGCCAGCAAGGGGACTAGCGAGTACAATGAGCAGTTCTTC. Amino acid sequence: CASKGTSEYNEQFF.

This clonotype was counted ten times or more. The J gene is TRBJ2-3, the V gene TRBV10-3; tentatively, D is TRBD2 (5 bases). Between the trimmed V and J ends, which lost 2 bases and 0 bases, there was a span of 21 bases. The CDR3 is 19 residues long. Germline-derived CDR1 and CDR2 are ENHRY and SYGVKD. CDR3 coding DNA: TGTGCCATCAGTGAGCGAACTAGTGTAAAAACCGTGAGCACAGATACGCAGTATTTT. Amino acid sequence: CAISERTSVKTVSTDTQYF.

This clonotype was detected only a few times. V and J are TRBV20-1 and TRBJ2-1; D unclear. The V and J ends lost 4 bases and 7 bases respectively, with 11 bases between them. The V gene's germline CDR1 is DFQATT and CDR2 SNEGSKA (reference sequence). The CDR3 totals 12 residues. The CDR3 loop is CSATEPRNEQFF. CDR3 DNA sequence: TGCAGTGCTACCGAACCTAGGAATGAGCAGTTCTTC.

The chain joins TRBV6-5 to TRBJ2-1; D is perhaps TRBD1 (6 bases). Trimming took 6 bases from V and 6 from J, leaving 24 bases between them. Germline V CDR1 and CDR2: MNHEY, SVGAGI. This CDR3 contains 17 residues. CDR3 protein: CASSYDSYFGQSNEQFF. DNA of the CDR3: TGTGCCAGCAGCTACGACTCGTACTTTGGACAGAGCAATGAGCAGTTCTTC.

This clonotype showed up just a few times. The junction departs from germline at one end; a sequencing error may be responsible. This chain links TRBV20-1 with TRBJ2-2; TRBD2 agrees at 9 bases. This CDR3 region has 16 residues. Germline V gene data show CDR1 as DFQATT and CDR2 as SNEGSKA (reference sequence). The CDR3 bases are TGCTGTGCTAGAGATGCGGGACTAGCTGCGACCGGGGAGCTGTTTTTT. Its translation: CCARDAGLAATGELFF.

This clonotype was counted only a few times. The chain joins TRBV28 to TRBJ1-1; D ambiguous. Looked up from germline, CDR1 is MDHEN and CDR2 is SYDVKM. The germline V and J ends were trimmed by 5 bases and 3 bases, with 7 bases remaining between them. CDR3 length: 12 residues. The CDR3 sequence is CASSHRYTEAFF. CDR3 sequence (DNA): TGTGCCAGCAGTCACAGATACACTGAAGCTTTCTTT.

The chain employs TRBV12-3 or TRBV12-4 and TRBJ2-7; TRBD1 matches at 8 bases. The CDR3 runs 16 residues. V trimming: 5 bases; J trimming: 0 bases; junction bases outside the gene matches: 9. This CDR3 is CASSLGQGRTSYEQYF. The CDR3 DNA sequence: TGTGCCAGCAGTCTCGGACAGGGAAGGACCTCCTACGAGCAGTACTTC.

This chain uses TRBV12-3 or TRBV12-4 with TRBJ2-5, with TRBD1 matching over 8 bases. The CDR3 length is 15 residues. Trimming at V came to 1 base and at J to 4 bases, leaving 5 bases not matched to a gene. The DNA for the CDR3 is TGTGCCAGCAGTTTAGGGGGGACAGGAAGAGAGACCCAGTACTTC. Translated, it gives CASSLGGTGRETQYF.

This clonotype was seen only a few times. The V and J genes are TRBV29-1 and TRBJ1-2, with D possibly matching TRBD1 (6 bases). The CDR3 has 14 residues. In germline, CDR1 is SQVTM, CDR2 ANQGSEA. V lost 1 base to trimming and J lost 3 bases, with 12 bases between them. CDR3 amino acids: CSVEGQVVHYGYTF. CDR3 coding DNA: TGCAGCGTTGAAGGACAGGTGGTTCACTATGGCTACACCTTC.

This clonotype has only a few counts. The V gene is TRBV20-1, the J gene TRBJ1-5; TRBD1 matches 9 bases. The junction had 11 bases not matched to a gene; V was cut back by 1 base and J by 7 bases. This CDR3 contains 16 residues. Germline CDR1 is DFQATT and CDR2 is SNEGSKA (reference sequence). CDR3 bases: TGCAGTGCTAGAGCCCCGGACAGGGGATTCGACCAGCCCCAGCATTTT. Translated: CSARAPDRGFDQPQHF.

This clonotype has ten or more counts. The rearrangement uses TRBV29-1 and TRBJ2-1; no reliable D call. Germline CDR1 reads SQVTM; CDR2 reads ANQGSEA. The CDR3 runs 12 residues. The V end lost 5 bases, the J end lost 1 base, and 6 bases lay between the germline ends. The CDR3 is CSVRSSYNEQFF. The CDR3, as DNA: TGCAGCGTTCGATCTTCCTACAATGAGCAGTTCTTC.

This clonotype showed up just a few times. This chain joins TRBV5-6 and TRBJ2-7; unclear D gene. The CDR3 contains 15 residues. Deletions cut 6 bases from V and 0 bases from J, with 16 bases between. Germline CDR1 SGHDT, CDR2 YYEEEE. The CDR3, as DNA: TGTGCCAGCACCTCCCATGGGATTACCTCCTACGAGCAGTACTTC. Amino acids: CASTSHGITSYEQYF. Filled out from reference TRBV5-6 and TRBJ2-7, the complete variable domain reads DAGVTQSPTHLIKTRGQQVTLRCSPKSGHDTVSWYQQALGQGPQFIFQYYEEEERQRGNFPDRFSGHQFPNYSSELNVNALLLGDSALYLCASTSHGITSYEQYFGPGTRLTVT.

The chain couples TRBV7-2 to TRBJ2-1, with 8 bases matching TRBD2. Trimming at V came to 1 base and at J to 4 bases, leaving 6 bases not matched to a gene. CDR1 and CDR2 from the germline V gene are SGHTA and FQGNSA. The CDR3 totals 16 residues. The CDR3 DNA reads as TGTGCCAGCAGCTTAGATTCGGGAGGGCCTTACAATGAGCAGTTCTTC. It specifies CASSLDSGGPYNEQFF.

The chain is built from TRBV5-1 and TRBJ2-1, with TRBD2 matching 13 bases. The CDR3 loop spans 18 amino acids. Trimming took 5 bases from V and 4 from J; bases not matched to a gene: 12. From germline, CDR1 is SGHRS and CDR2 YFSETQ. The CDR3 nucleotides are TGCGCCAGCAGGTACACGACCGGGACTAGCGGGAAATACAATGAGCAGTTCTTC. Encoded protein: CASRYTTGTSGKYNEQFF. Full variable domain (outside the CDR3, taken from reference TRBV5-1 and TRBJ2-1): KAGVTQTPRYLIKTRGQQVTLSCSPISGHRSVSWYQQTPGQGLQFLFEYFSETQRNKGNFPGRFSGRQFSNSRSEMNVSTLELGDSALYLCASRYTTGTSGKYNEQFFGPGTRLTVL.